What follows describes a single TCR beta chain. The sample is drawn from a study of CD8 T cells in Susac syndrome. Study context: Patients with Susac syndrome had blood drawn and were at that point therapy-naive, on corticosteroids, or on intravenous immunoglobulin alone.

The CDR3 spans 14 residues. In germline, CDR1 is MDHEN, CDR2 SYDVKM. V was cut by 8 bases and J by 5 bases, with 18 bases left in between. With random hexamers, about 0.5 to 1 ug RNA was reverse transcribed. immunoSEQ multiplex PCR amplified TCR beta CDR3 across 54 Vbeta, 13 Jbeta. TCRdb recomputed calls from the immunoSEQ multiplex PCR reads with MiXCR, one row per CDR3 protein. The sample yields about 150,000 distinct CDR3 sequences, more than 95% seen once. This TCR derives from a human donor with Susac syndrome. The specimen was CD4+ T cells from PBMCs. The chain recombines TRBV28 with TRBJ1-2; no definite D call. CDR3 in amino acids: CASLTGSPAYGYTF. The CDR3 DNA reads TGTGCCAGCCTAACCGGTAGTCCAGCATATGGCTACACCTTC.